This is a list of T cell receptor beta chains from one sample in a study of T cells in Graves' hyperthyroidism and ophthalmopathy. TCRdb itself ran the multiplex PCR reads through MiXCR, one entry per CDR3 protein. The sample records 700,000 or so distinct CDR3 sequences, more than 12% being singletons. The sequenced sample consisted of blood. These receptor sequences come from a woman aged 45-59 years with Graves' ophthalmopathy. Each CDR3 is given with its conserved first and last residue. A D gene is named only where the DNA matches it firmly.

>TRBD2|TRBV7-8|TRBJ2-1
CASSSTVLSGSAYNEQFF
>TRBD1|TRBV30|TRBJ2-7
CAWNPGTGGYEQYF
>TRBD1|TRBV3-1|TRBJ1-2
CASTRGGTRGYTF
>NA|TRBV7-2|TRBJ2-7
CASSLYRGSSYEQYF
>NA|TRBV30|TRBJ2-3
CAWSVPGRGDTQYF
>NA|TRBV11-2|TRBJ2-1
CASSLLNGDLGNEQFF
>TRBD1|TRBV20-1|TRBJ1-2
CSARGDRGPPSYGYTF
>NA|TRBV10-3|TRBJ2-3
CATRGDTQYF
>NA|TRBV3-2|TRBJ2-1
CASSQLPSRLADNEQFF
>NA|TRBV2|TRBJ2-1
CASSNLNNEQFF
>NA|TRBV12-5|TRBJ2-5
CASGPLGEYF
>TRBD2|TRBV14|TRBJ2-1
CASSQGSGDNEQFF
>TRBD1|TRBV7-8|TRBJ2-5
CASSPNGIRGQETQYF
>NA|TRBV28|TRBJ2-1
CASINLEEGPNNEQFF
>NA|TRBV7-9|TRBJ2-1
CASSSRGGGVYNEQFF
>NA|TRBV30|TRBJ2-7
CAWSVGRQGPSYEQYF
>NA|TRBV28|TRBJ1-2
CASSLIGPGYGYTF
>NA|TRBV20-1|TRBJ1-3
CSARDATSSGNTIYF
>NA|TRBV30|TRBJ1-5
CAWSVGANRPQHF
>NA|TRBV28|TRBJ1-2
CASLKGGSGYTF
>TRBD1|TRBV20-1|TRBJ2-7
CSAREGGAFYEQYF
>NA|TRBV28|TRBJ2-5
CASTRGPTAETQYF
>NA|TRBV7-9|TRBJ1-2
CASSSRQVLSYTF
>NA|TRBV28|TRBJ2-7
CASAFRDTTYEQYF
>NA|TRBV14|TRBJ2-7
CASSPQELWDHTPYEQYF
>NA|TRBV6-2/TRBV6-3|TRBJ2-5
CASSHRVAETQYF
>NA|TRBV5-8|TRBJ2-7
CASRDPAGLSYEQYF
>TRBD2|TRBV28|TRBJ2-7
CASSPGLADPYEQYF
>TRBD1|TRBV20-1|TRBJ1-3
CSARDWAGGIGNTIYF
>NA|TRBV5-4|TRBJ2-2
CASSPRQANTGELFF
>NA|TRBV30|TRBJ2-7
CAWNGPRVEQYF
>NA|TRBV7-2|TRBJ1-4
CASSLAIGQGIEKLFF
>TRBD1|TRBV28|TRBJ1-1
CASSQHRGGVEKAFF
>NA|TRBV7-3|TRBJ2-3
CASSSEYGGSTDTQYF
>TRBD1|TRBV6-5|TRBJ1-6
CASSYLHGTGRNSPLHF
>TRBD2|TRBV6-2/TRBV6-3|TRBJ2-7
CASTSGSVYEQYF
>NA|TRBV12-3/TRBV12-4|TRBJ2-6
CASTDFLPGANVLTF
>TRBD1|TRBV20-1|TRBJ2-7
CSASDTGTGESEQYF
>TRBD1|TRBV2|TRBJ2-1
CASSGDRGQWHNEQFF
>TRBD1|TRBV18|TRBJ2-7
CASSPGTGAQSEQYF
>NA|TRBV25-1|TRBJ2-7
CASHKNPSEPGSSYEQYF
>TRBD1|TRBV6-1|TRBJ1-2
CASRGTGHARYGYTF
>NA|TRBV27|TRBJ1-1
CASLGVLHSRFEAFF
>NA|TRBV3-2|TRBJ1-1
CASSQDRGALFPTEAFF
>TRBD1|TRBV6-1|TRBJ2-6
CASSAFGTGAGANVLTF
>NA|TRBV9|TRBJ2-2
CASSVLRSSTGELFF
>NA|TRBV7-2|TRBJ2-3
CASSLVYRSDTQYF
>NA|TRBV9|TRBJ2-3
CASSVGTRTDTQYF
>TRBD2|TRBV5-1|TRBJ2-1
CASSFGEGNEQFF
>TRBD2|TRBV18|TRBJ2-3
CASSRNLAGVTTDTQYF
>NA|TRBV28|TRBJ2-7
CASTKRGTGVYEQYF
>NA|TRBV10-3|TRBJ2-7
CAISRPTRSEQYF
>TRBD1|TRBV7-2|TRBJ2-3
CACTDRGRWDTQYF
>NA|TRBV3-1|TRBJ1-3
CASSQSYRQSSGNTIYF
>NA|TRBV6-2/TRBV6-3|TRBJ2-2
CASSYLRSTGELFF
>NA|TRBV4-1|TRBJ2-4
CASSPGSRNIQYF
>TRBD1|TRBV19|TRBJ1-2
CASSGTASSNYGYTF
>TRBD1|TRBV19|TRBJ2-7
CASSKDRVYEQYF
>NA|TRBV2|TRBJ1-2
CASRATGVLYTNYGYTF